The 8 T cell receptor beta chains given below trace back to one sample, sequenced in a study of cytomegalovirus exposure and HLA in healthy donors. In the PCR, 60 Vbeta and 13 Jbeta primers were used. Data came from immunoSEQ multiplex PCR; TCRdb stores just in-frame clones and leaves some out. The data contain 98,000 or so clones, about 76% of them singletons. Sequencing used PBMCs. The origin of the receptors is a human donor in good health.

The genes are TRBV27 and TRBJ2-7; the D gene is possibly TRBD1 (5 bases). The germline V gene encodes CDR1 MNHEY and CDR2 SMNVEV (reference sequence). The CDR3 contains 12 residues. Deletions cut 6 bases from V and 4 bases from J, with 10 bases between. CDR3 bases: TGTGCCAGCAGACTGGGGCTTTACGAGCAGTACTTC. It codes for CASRLGLYEQYF.

The V and J genes are TRBV27 and TRBJ2-3; possible D gene TRBD2, 6 bases. CDR1 is MNHEY, CDR2 SMNVEV, per germline (reference sequence). The CDR3 consists of 14 residues. V was shortened by 7 bases and J by 2 bases, with 13 bases between the two germline ends. CDR3 nucleotide sequence: TGTGCCAGCAAATTGGGCGGGATCACAGATACGCAGTATTTT. Its protein product is CASKLGGITDTQYF.

This clone has only a few counts. This chain uses TRBV30 with TRBJ1-3; no clear D. V lost 4 bases and J 0 bases, leaving 10 bases between the germline ends. CDR3 length: 14 amino acids. Germline V CDR1 and CDR2: GTSNPN, SVGIG (reference sequence). CDR3: CAWTGLHSGNTIYF. CDR3 sequence (DNA): TGTGCCTGGACCGGTTTGCACTCTGGAAACACCATATATTTT.

The gene calls are TRBV6-6 and TRBJ1-6; tentative D call: TRBD1 (5 bases). This CDR3 spans 15 amino acids. V was clipped by 5 bases and J by 5 bases, with 13 bases between them. Germline-derived CDR1 and CDR2 are MNHNY and SVGAGI (reference sequence). The CDR3 loop reads CASSRQPLNNSPLHF. The CDR3 DNA sequence: TGTGCCAGCAGTAGACAGCCACTCAATAATTCACCCCTCCACTTT.

The chain uses TRBV13 and TRBJ1-1; tentatively, D is TRBD1 (6 bases). The germline V gene has CDR1 PRHDT and CDR2 FYEKMQ (reference sequence). The V and J ends lost 4 bases and 0 bases respectively, with 9 bases between them. This CDR3 has 14 amino acids. The CDR3 DNA reads as TGTGCCAGCAGCTCTCGGACAGTGAACACTGAAGCTTTCTTT. It codes for CASSSRTVNTEAFF.

V usage is TRBV4-2 and J usage is TRBJ2-2, with D possibly being TRBD1 (5 bases). CDR3 size: 16 residues. Looked up from germline, CDR1 is LGHNA and CDR2 is YNFKEQ. Trimming stripped 1 base from V and 0 bases from J, with 9 bases between. DNA of the CDR3: TGTGCCAGCAGCCAAGGACAGAGCTCGAACACCGGGGAGCTGTTTTTT. Amino acids: CASSQGQSSNTGELFF.

This chain uses TRBV7-6 with TRBJ2-1, with TRBD2 as a possible D gene (5 bases). From germline, CDR1 is SGHVS and CDR2 FNYEAQ. Trimming cost V 3 bases and J 8 bases, with 17 bases left between them. The CDR3 sequence is 15 residues long. The chain's CDR3 is CASSFAPGSNDEQFF. DNA for the CDR3: TGTGCCAGCAGCTTCGCGCCGGGATCGAATGATGAGCAGTTCTTC.

This chain links TRBV5-1 with TRBJ1-1; D is possibly TRBD1 (5 bases). CDR1 is SGHRS, CDR2 YFSETQ, per germline. This CDR3 has 16 amino acids. V lost 4 bases and J lost 2, with 18 bases in between. CDR3: CASSPAAGLVNTEAFF. Here the CDR3 DNA reads TGCGCCAGCAGCCCGGCAGCAGGGTTGGTAAACACTGAAGCTTTCTTT.